These T cell receptor beta chains were read from a single sample in a study of T cell responses to AZD1222 COVID-19 vaccine. Produced via immunoSEQ multiplex PCR; TCRdb's table is partial and in-frame only. The sample has around 100,000 clones; around 90% are singletons. This specimen was peripheral blood, taken on day 0 of AZD1222 vaccination. These receptors were obtained from an adult in good health. CDR3s leave out the opening cysteine and the closing phenylalanine or tryptophan. The order of the fields is J gene, V gene, CDR3 protein.

TRBJ2-7,TRBV5-1,ASSLAPGQRTYEQY
TRBJ2-1,TRBV7-8,ASILGGARGFDEQF
TRBJ1-2,TRBV11-2,ASSFSGAGNYGYT
TRBJ1-2,TRBV9,ASSVERGGYNNYGYT
TRBJ1-6,TRBV5-1,ASSPYQGSSSPLH
TRBJ1-6,TRBV3-1/TRBV3-2,ASSQDYSDNSPLH
TRBJ2-7,TRBV12-3/TRBV12-4,ASSFRGLDEQY
TRBJ1-2,TRBV14,ASSQGQNYGYT
TRBJ2-6,TRBV25-1,ASTFSGANVLT
TRBJ2-3,TRBV7-2,ASSLALISSTDTQY
TRBJ2-3,TRBV7-3,ASSIGQGANTQY
TRBJ1-1,TRBV5-4,ASSKGTGGSGTEAF
TRBJ2-7,TRBV27,ASSFGRSYEQY
TRBJ1-4,TRBV28,ASSNRGLDEKLF
TRBJ1-5,TRBV3-1/TRBV3-2,ASSNSEDQPQH
TRBJ1-2,TRBV6-5,ASRNRNYGYT
TRBJ2-7,TRBV7-6,ASSSPGQGSYEQY
TRBJ2-1,TRBV18,ASSALSGGPLSFNEQF
TRBJ1-4,TRBV9,ASSDPGQGAKEKLF
TRBJ2-3,TRBV2,ATRGGAGISTDTQY
TRBJ1-2,TRBV27,ASSYTGGGGYT
TRBJ1-2,TRBV9,ASSVVGSGGYT
TRBJ1-2,TRBV6-2/TRBV6-3,ASSTGTGIPGYT
TRBJ2-2,TRBV6-5,AIRSAGITGELF
TRBJ2-5,TRBV19,ASSGVDVRTGGQETQY
TRBJ1-5,TRBV27,ASSLAGVKPQH
TRBJ2-5,TRBV5-6,ASSWGTSGGQETQY